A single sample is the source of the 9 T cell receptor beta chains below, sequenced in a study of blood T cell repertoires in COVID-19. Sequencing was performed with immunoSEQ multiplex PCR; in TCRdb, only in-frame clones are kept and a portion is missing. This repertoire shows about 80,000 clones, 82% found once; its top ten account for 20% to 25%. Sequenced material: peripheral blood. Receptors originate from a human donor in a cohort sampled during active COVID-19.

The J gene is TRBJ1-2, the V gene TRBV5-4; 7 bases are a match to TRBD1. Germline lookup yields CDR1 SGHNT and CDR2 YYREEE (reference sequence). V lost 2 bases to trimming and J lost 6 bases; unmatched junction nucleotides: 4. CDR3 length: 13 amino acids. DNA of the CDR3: TGTGCCAGCAGCTTAAGGCAGGGGGATGGCTACACCTTC. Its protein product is CASSLRQGDGYTF. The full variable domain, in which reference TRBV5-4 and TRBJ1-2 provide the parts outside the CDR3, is ETGVTQSPTHLIKTRGQQVTLRCSSQSGHNTVSWYQQALGQGPQFIFQYYREEENGRGNFPPRFSGLQFPNYSSELNVNALELDDSALYLCASSLRQGDGYTFGSGTRLTVV.

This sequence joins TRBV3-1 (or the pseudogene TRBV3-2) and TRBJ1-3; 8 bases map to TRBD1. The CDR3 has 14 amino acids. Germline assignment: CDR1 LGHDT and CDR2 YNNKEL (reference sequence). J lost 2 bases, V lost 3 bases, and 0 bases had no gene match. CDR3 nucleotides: TGTGCCAGCAGCCAGACAGGGGCTGGAAACACCATATATTTT. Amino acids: CASSQTGAGNTIYF.

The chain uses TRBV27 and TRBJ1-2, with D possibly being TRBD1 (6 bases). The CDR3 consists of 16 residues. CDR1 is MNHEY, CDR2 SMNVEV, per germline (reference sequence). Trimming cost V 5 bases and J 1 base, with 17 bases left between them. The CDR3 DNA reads TGTGCCAGCAGTCCTAGCGGACAGAGATTTAACTATGGCTACACCTTC. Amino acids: CASSPSGQRFNYGYTF.

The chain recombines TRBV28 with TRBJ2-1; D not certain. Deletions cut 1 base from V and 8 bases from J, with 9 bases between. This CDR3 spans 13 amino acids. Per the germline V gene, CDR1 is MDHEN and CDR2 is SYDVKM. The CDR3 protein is CASSLFIFYEQFF. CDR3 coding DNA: TGTGCCAGCAGTTTATTTATTTTTTATGAGCAGTTCTTC.

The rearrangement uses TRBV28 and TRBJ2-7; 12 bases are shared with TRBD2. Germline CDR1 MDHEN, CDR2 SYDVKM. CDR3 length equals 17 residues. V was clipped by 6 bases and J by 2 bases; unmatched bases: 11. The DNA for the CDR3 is TGTGCCAGCAGACTACCGGGACTAGCGGGTTCAGCCTACGAGCAGTACTTC. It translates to CASRLPGLAGSAYEQYF.

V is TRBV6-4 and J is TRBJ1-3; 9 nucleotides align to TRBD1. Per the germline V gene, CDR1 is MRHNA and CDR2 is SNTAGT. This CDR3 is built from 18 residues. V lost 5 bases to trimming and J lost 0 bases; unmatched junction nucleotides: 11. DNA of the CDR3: TGTGCCAGCAGTCCTGGGGACAGGGTGCATTTCTCTGGAAACACCATATATTTT. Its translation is CASSPGDRVHFSGNTIYF.

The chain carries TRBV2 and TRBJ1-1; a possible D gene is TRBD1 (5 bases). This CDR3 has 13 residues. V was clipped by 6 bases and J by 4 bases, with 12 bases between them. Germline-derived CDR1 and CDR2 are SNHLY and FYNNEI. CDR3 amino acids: CASRPTGVTEAFF. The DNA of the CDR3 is TGTGCCAGCAGGCCTACAGGAGTCACTGAAGCTTTCTTT.

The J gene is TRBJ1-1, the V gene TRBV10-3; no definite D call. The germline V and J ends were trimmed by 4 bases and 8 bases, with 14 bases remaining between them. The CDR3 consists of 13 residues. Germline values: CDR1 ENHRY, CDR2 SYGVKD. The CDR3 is CAISARVWAEAFF. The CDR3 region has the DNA TGTGCCATCAGTGCGAGGGTCTGGGCAGAAGCTTTCTTT.

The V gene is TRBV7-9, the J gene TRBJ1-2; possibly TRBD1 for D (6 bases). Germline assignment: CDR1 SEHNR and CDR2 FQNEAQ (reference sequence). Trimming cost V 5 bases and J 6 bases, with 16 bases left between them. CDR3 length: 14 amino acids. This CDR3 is CASSRNNRVDGYTF. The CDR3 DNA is TGTGCCAGCAGCAGAAATAACAGGGTAGATGGCTACACCTTC.